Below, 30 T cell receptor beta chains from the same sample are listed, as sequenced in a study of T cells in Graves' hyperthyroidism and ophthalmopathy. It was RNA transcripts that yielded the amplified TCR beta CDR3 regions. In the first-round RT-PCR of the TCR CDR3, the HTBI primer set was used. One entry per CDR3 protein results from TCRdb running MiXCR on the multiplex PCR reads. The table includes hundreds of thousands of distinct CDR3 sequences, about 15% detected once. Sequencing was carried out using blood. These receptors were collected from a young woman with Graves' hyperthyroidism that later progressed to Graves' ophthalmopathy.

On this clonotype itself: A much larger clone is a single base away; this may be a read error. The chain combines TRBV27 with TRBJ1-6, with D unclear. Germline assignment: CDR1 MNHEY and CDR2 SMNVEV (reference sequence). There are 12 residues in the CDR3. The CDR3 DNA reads TGTGCCAGCGGTTTATCGAGTTCACCCCTCCACTTT. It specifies CASGLSSSPLHF.

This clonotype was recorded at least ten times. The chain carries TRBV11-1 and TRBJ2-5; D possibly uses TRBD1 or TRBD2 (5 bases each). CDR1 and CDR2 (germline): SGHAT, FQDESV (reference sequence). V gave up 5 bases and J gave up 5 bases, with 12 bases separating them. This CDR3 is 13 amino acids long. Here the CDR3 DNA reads TGTGCCAGCAGCGAGGGGTCCTGGGAGACCCAGTACTTC. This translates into CASSEGSWETQYF.

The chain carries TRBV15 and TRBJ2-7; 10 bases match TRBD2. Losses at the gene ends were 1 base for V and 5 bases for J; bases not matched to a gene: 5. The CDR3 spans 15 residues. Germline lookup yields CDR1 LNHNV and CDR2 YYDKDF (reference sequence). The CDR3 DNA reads TGTGCCACCAGCAGAGGTACGAGCGGGGGGGACGAGCAGTACTTC. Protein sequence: CATSRGTSGGDEQYF.

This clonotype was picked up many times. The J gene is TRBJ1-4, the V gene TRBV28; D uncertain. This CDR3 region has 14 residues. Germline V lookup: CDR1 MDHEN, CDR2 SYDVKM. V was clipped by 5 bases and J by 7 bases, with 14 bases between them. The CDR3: CASSLPPSGEKLFF. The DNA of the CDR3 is TGTGCCAGCAGTCTCCCCCCGAGCGGTGAAAAACTGTTTTTT.

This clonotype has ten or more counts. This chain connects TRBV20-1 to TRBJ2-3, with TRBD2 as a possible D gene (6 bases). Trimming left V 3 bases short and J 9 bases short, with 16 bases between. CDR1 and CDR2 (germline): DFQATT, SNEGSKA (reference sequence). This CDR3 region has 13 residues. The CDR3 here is CSARGPGTETQYF. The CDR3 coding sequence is TGCAGTGCTAGGGGGCCCGGGACTGAGACGCAGTATTTT.

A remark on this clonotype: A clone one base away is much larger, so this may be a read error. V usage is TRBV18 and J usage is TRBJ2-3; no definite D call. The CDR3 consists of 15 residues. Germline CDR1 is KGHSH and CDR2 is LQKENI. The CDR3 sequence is CARSPQPLSTDTQYF. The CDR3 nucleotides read TGTGCCAGGTCACCACAGCCACTCAGCACAGATACGCAGTATTTT.

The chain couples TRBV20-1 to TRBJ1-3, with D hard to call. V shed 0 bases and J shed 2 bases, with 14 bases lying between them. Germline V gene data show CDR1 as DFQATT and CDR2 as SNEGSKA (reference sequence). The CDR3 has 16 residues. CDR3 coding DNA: TGCAGTGCTAGAGATTCTTGGCGGAAACCTGGAAACACCATATATTTT. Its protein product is CSARDSWRKPGNTIYF.

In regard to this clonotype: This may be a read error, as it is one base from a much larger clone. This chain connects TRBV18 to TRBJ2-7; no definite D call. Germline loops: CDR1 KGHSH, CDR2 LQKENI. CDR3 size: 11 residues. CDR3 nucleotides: TGTACCAGCTCCGCGCGGAACGAGCAGTACTTC. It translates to CTSSARNEQYF.

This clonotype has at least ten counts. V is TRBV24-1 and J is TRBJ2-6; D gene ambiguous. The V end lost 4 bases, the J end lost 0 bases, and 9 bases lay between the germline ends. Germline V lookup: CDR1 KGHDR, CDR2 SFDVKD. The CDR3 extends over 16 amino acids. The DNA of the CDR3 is TGTGCCACCAGTGAGACTTCAGGCTCTGGGGCCAACGTCCTGACTTTC. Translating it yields CATSETSGSGANVLTF.

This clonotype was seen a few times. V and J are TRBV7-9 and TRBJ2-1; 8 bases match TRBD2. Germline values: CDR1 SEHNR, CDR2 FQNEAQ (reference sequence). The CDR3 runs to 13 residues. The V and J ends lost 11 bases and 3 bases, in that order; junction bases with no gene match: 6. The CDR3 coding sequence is TGTGCCGGATCAGCGGGAGACTACAATGAGCAGTTCTTC. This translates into CAGSAGDYNEQFF.

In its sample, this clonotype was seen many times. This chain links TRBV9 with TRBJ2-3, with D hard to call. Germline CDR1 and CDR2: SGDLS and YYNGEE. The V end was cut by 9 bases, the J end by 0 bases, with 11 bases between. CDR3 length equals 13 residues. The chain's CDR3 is CATGTGSTDTQYF. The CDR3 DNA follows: TGTGCCACTGGTACTGGGAGCACAGATACGCAGTATTTT. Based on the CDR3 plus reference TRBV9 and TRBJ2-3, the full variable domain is DSGVTQTPKHLITATGQRVTLRCSPRSGDLSVYWYQQSLDQGLQFLIQYYNGEERAKGNILERFSAQQFPDLHSELNLSSLELGDSALYFCATGTGSTDTQYFGPGTRLTVL.

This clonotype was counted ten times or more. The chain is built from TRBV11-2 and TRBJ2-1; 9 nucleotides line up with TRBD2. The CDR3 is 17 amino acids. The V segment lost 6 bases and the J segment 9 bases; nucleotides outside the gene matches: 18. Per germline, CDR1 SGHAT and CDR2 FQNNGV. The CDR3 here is CASRGVRGGRAYAEQFF. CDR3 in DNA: TGTGCCAGCAGGGGGGTGCGCGGCGGGAGGGCCTATGCTGAGCAGTTCTTC.

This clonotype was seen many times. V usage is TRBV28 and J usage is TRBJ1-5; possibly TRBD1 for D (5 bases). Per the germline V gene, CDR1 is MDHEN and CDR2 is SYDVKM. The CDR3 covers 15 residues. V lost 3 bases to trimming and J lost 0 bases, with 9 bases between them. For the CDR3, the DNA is TGTGCCAGCAGTTTCGACAGCTATAGCAATCAGCCCCAGCATTTT. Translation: CASSFDSYSNQPQHF. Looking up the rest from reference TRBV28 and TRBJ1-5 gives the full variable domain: DVKVTQSSRYLVKRTGEKVFLECVQDMDHENMFWYRQDPGLGLRLIYFSYDVKMKEKGDIPEGYSVSREKKERFSLILESASTNQTSMYLCASSFDSYSNQPQHFGDGTRLSIL.

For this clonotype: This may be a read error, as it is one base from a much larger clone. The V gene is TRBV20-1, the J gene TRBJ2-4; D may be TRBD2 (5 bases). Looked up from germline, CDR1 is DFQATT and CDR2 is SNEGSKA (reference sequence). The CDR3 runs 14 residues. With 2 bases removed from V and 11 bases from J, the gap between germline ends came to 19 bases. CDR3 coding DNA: TGCAGTGCTAGAAGCTCTGGGAGAGTCGACGTTCAGTACTTC. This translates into CSARSSGRVDVQYF.

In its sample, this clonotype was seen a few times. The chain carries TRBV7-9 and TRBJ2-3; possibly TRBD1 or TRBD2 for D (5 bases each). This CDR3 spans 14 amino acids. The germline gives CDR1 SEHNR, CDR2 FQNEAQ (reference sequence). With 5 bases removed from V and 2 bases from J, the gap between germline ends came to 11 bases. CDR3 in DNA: TGTGCCAGCAGCCCCGGGACGGTCACAGATACGCAGTATTTT. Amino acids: CASSPGTVTDTQYF.

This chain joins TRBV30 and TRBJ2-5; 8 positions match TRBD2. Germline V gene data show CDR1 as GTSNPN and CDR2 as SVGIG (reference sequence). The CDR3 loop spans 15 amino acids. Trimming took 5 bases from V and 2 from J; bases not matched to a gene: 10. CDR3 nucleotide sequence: TGTGCCTGGGAAACCGGGGGGGGGAGGCAAGAGACCCAGTACTTC. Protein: CAWETGGGRQETQYF.

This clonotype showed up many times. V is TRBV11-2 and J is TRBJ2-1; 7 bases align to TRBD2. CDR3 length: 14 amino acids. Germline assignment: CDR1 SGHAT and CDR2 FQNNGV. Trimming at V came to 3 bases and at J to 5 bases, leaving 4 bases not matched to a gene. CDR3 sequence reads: CASSFILANNEQFF. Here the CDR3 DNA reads TGTGCCAGCAGCTTTATACTAGCGAACAATGAGCAGTTCTTC.

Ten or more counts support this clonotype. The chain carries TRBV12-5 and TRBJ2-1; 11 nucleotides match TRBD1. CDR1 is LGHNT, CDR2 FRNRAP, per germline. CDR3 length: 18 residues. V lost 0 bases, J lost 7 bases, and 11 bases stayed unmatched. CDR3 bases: TGTGCTAGTGGTTTGGTAATCTTAGGACAGGGGGCAGGGAATGAGCAGTTCTTC. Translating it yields CASGLVILGQGAGNEQFF.

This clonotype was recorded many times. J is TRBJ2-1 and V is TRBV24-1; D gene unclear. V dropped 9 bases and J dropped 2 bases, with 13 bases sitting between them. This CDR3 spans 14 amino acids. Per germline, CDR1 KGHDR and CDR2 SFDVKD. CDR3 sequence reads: CATSSGMAYNEQFF. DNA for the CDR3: TGTGCCACCTCCAGTGGGATGGCCTACAATGAGCAGTTCTTC.

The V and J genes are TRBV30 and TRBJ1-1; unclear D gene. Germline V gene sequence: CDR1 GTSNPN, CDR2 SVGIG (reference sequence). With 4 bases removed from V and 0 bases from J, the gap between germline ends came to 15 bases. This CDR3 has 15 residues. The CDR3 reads CAWTDPGALNTEAFF. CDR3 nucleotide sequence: TGTGCCTGGACAGACCCAGGAGCCTTGAACACTGAAGCTTTCTTT.

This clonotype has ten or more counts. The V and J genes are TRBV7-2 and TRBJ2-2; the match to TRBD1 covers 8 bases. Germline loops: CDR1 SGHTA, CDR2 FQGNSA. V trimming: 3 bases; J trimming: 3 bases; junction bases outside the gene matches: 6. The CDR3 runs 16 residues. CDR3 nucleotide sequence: TGTGCCAGCAGCTTCTGGACAGGGAGATACACCGGGGAGCTGTTTTTT. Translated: CASSFWTGRYTGELFF.

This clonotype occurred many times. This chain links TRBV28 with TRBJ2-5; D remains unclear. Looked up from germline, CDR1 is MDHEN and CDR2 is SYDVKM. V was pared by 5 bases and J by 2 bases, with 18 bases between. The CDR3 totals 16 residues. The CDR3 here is CASSPQPARGQETQYF. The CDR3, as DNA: TGTGCCAGCAGTCCGCAGCCAGCGCGCGGACAAGAGACCCAGTACTTC.

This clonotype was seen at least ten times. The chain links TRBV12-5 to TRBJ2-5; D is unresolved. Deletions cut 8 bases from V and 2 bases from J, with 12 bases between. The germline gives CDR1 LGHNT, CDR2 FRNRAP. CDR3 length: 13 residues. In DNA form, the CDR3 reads TGTGCTAGTAGTCCGGCAGCGCAAGAGACCCAGTACTTC. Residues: CASSPAAQETQYF. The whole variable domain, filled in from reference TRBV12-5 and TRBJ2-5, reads DARVTQTPRHKVTEMGQEVTMRCQPILGHNTVFWYRQTMMQGLELLAYFRNRAPLDDSGMPKDRFSAEMPDATLATLKIQPSEPRDSAVYFCASSPAAQETQYFGPGTRLLVL.

The DNA for the CDR3 is TGTGCCAGCAGTCCCCCTAGCGGGAGGCGGGAGACCCAGTACTTC. Translating gives CASSPPSGRRETQYF. The gene calls are TRBV28 and TRBJ2-5, with 11 bases aligning to TRBD2. CDR1 is MDHEN and CDR2 is SYDVKM in the germline V gene. With V trimmed by 5 bases and J by 5 bases, 7 bases remained unmatched. This CDR3 spans 15 amino acids.

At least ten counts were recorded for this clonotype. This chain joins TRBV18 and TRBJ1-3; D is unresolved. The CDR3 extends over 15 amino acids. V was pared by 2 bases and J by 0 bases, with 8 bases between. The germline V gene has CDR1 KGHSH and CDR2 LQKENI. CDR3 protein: CASSPIGSSGNTIYF. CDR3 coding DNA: TGTGCCAGCTCACCAATAGGGTCCTCTGGAAACACCATATATTTT.

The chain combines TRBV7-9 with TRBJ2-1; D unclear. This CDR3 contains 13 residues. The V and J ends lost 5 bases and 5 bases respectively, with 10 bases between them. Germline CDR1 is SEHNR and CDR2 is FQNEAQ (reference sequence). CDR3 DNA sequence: TGTGCCAGCAGCGCCGGGCTAGACAATGAGCAGTTCTTC. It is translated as CASSAGLDNEQFF. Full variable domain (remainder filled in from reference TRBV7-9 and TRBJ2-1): DTGVSQNPRHKITKRGQNVTFRCDPISEHNRLYWYRQTLGQGPEFLTYFQNEAQLEKSRLLSDRFSAERPKGSFSTLEIQRTEQGDSAMYLCASSAGLDNEQFFGPGTRLTVL.

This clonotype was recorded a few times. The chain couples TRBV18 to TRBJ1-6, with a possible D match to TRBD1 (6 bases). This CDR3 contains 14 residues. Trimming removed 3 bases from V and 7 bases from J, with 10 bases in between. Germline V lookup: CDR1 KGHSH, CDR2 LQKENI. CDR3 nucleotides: TGTGCCAGCTCACCCCCGCAGGGGAATTCACCCCTCCACTTT. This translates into CASSPPQGNSPLHF.

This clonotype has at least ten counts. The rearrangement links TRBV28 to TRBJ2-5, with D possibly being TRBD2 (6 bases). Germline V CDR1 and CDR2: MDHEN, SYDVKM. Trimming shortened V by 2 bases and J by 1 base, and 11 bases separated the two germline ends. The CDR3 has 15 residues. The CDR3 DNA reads TGTGCCAGCAGTTTAACAGCGGGTATCCAAGAGACCCAGTACTTC. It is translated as CASSLTAGIQETQYF.

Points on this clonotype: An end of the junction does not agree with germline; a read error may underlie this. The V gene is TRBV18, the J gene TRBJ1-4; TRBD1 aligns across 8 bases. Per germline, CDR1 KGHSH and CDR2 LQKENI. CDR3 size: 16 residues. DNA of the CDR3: TGTGCCAGCTCATCAAGTACAGGGGGGAGTAATGAAGAACTGTTTTTT. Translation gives CASSSSTGGSNEELFF.

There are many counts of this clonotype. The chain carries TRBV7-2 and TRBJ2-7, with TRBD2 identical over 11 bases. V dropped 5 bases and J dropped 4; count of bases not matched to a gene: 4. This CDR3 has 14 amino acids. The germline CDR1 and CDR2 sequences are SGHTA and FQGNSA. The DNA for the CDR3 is TGTGCCAGCAGCAAGGGACTAGCGGTTTACGAGCAGTACTTC. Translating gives CASSKGLAVYEQYF.